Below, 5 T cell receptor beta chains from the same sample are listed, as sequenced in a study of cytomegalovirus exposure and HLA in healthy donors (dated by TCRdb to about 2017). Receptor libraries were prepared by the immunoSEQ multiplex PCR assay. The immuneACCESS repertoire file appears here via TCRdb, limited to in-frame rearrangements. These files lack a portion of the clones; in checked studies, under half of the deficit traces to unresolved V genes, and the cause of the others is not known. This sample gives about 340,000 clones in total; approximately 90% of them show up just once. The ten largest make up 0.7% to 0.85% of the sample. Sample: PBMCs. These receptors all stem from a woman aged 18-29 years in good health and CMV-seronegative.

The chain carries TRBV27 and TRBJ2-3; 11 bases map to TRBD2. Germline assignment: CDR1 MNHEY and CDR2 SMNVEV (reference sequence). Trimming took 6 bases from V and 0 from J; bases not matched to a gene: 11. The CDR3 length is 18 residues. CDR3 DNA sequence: TGTGCCAGCAGCGGAATTTTTAGCGGGAGGGCTAGCACAGATACGCAGTATTTT. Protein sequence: CASSGIFSGRASTDTQYF.

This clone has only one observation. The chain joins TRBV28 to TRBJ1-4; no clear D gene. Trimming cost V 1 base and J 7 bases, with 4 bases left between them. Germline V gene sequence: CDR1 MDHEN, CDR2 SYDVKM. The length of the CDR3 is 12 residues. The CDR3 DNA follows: TGTGCCAGCAGTTTATTCAGTGAAAAACTGTTTTTT. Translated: CASSLFSEKLFF.

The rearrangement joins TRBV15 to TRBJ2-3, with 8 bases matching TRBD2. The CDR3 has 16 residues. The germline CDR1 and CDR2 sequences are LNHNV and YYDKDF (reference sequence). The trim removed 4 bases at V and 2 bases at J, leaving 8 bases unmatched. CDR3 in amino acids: CATSKAIAGYTDTQYF. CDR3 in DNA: TGTGCCACCAGCAAAGCAATAGCGGGGTACACAGATACGCAGTATTTT.

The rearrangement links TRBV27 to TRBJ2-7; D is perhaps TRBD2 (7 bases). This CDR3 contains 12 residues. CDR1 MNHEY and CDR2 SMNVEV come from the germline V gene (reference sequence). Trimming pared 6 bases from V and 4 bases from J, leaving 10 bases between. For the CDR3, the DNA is TGTGCCAGCAGAAGGGGGGGGTACGAGCAGTACTTC. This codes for CASRRGGYEQYF.

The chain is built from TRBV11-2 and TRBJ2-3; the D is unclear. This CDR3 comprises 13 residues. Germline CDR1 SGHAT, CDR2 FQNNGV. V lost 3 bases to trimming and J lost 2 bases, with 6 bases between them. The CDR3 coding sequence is TGTGCCAGCAGCTTCTACCCCACAGATACGCAGTATTTT. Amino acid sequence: CASSFYPTDTQYF. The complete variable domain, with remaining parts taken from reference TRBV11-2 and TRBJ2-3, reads EAGVAQSPRYKIIEKRQSVAFWCNPISGHATLYWYQQILGQGPKLLIQFQNNGVVDDSQLPKDRFSAERLKGVDSTLKIQPAKLEDSAVYLCASSFYPTDTQYFGPGTRLTVL.